This TCR beta chain was identified during a study of T cell responses to AZD1222 COVID-19 vaccine (dated by TCRdb to about 2021). Broadly, across the study: TCR sequencing covered 233 trial participants: 200 to 210 given two doses of AZD1222 and 26 given two doses of MenACWY control vaccine. Trial participants were enrolled by age into 18-55, 56-69 and 70-plus year subgroups, with roughly 160, 29 and 62 TCR-sequenced participants respectively. The study at large found these results: Because no day 14 peak-response samples were available, repertoires were characterized only after the peak T cell response. Participants were mostly white British, with more females than males. The authors suggested clonal diversity may have been underestimated. In the small 56-69-year group, the increase in depth fell short of significance, most likely because of low power. Vaccine-associated CD4 TCRs spanned the whole spike protein, with dominant responses in regions 160-218 and 743-854. After two AZD1222 doses, spike-specific TCR breadth and depth were significantly higher than at day 0 and than in MenACWY recipients. Reportedly, close to half of the unique spike-specific TCRs recognized epitopes lying outside the regions that are mutated in the B.1.351 and B.1.1.7 variants. Conclusions about previously exposed vaccinees are limited because only six or seven AZD1222 recipients were SARS-CoV-2 seropositive at baseline.

The CDR3 regions of human TCRbeta chains were subjected to immunosequencing. In the authors' own workflow: Repertoire TCRs were matched against a reference library of SARS-CoV-2-specific TCRs generated with the MIRA antigen-specificity platform. Breadth was defined as the fraction of unique TCRs that were SARS-CoV-2-associated. Depth was defined as the fraction of total T cells that were SARS-CoV-2-associated. Using the MIRA data, each spike-specific TCR was assigned both to the spike region to which the TCR was reactive and to a CD4 or CD8 class. Log10-transformed breadth and depth values were compared by one-way ANOVA with Sidak's multiple comparisons tests. TCRdb stores this immuneACCESS table with in-frame sequences only. Part of the clones is absent; in the studies checked, under half of the shortfall reflects unresolved V genes, and no reason is known for the rest. V and J calls and clone size follow that table, whereas D and trimming were derived from the DNA. This sample holds 160,000 or so clones; approximately 90% were observed only once. Clones ranked in the top ten supply roughly 4% of the sample.

Sample time point, as interpreted from the label and publication: about 28 days (+/-7) after the second vaccine dose. The label giving this sample's treatment or condition can be read as: meningococcal conjugate vaccine given as trial control. Vaccinee samples were obtained from the UK trials COV001 and COV002, which included a single-blind randomized controlled phase 2/3 trial of AZD1222 (ChAdOx1 nCoV-19) in healthy adults. Trial participant PBMC samples were collected at day 0 and day 28 after the second dose for TCRbeta chain sequencing. A remark on this clone: Its antigen is not yet known. Base-call qualities are not available, and no considerably larger clone is one nucleotide away.

Deletion took 0 bases off V and 3 bases off J, with a span of 11 bases between the germline ends. The CDR3 contains 15 residues, cysteine and phenylalanine counted. Only the CDR3 part of the read is kept: 45 bases, read in frame from the first base. For CDR1 and CDR2, the germline V gene (reference sequence) lists SEHNR and FQNEAQ. The clonotype was recovered from an adult who received the MenACWY meningococcal vaccine as a control. Sample: peripheral blood, taken 28 days after the second dose of the MenACWY control vaccine. The sequence links TRBV7-9 to TRBJ1-2; no D gene can be assigned with confidence. The DNA sequence follows: TGTGCCAGCAGCTTAGCGCCGGCTAGCGACTATGGCTACACCTTC. Its protein is CASSLAPASDYGYTF. The entire variable domain, with the stretches around the CDR3 drawn from the reference TRBV7-9 and TRBJ1-2 proteins, is DTGVSQNPRHKITKRGQNVTFRCDPISEHNRLYWYRQTLGQGPEFLTYFQNEAQLEKSRLLSDRFSAERPKGSFSTLEIQRTEQGDSAMYLCASSLAPASDYGYTFGSGTRLTVV.